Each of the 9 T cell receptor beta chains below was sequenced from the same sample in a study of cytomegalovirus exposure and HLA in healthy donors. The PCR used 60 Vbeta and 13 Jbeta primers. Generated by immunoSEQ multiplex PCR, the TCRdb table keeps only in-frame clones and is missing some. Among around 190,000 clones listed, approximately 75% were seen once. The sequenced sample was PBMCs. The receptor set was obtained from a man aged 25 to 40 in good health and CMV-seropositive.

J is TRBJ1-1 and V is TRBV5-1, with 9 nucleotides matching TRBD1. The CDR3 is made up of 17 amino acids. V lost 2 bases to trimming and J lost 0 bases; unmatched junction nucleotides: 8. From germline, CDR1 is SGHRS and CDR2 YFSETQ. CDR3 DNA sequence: TGCGCCAGCAGCTTTTGGGGACAGGGCAGACTGAACACTGAAGCTTTCTTT. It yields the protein CASSFWGQGRLNTEAFF.

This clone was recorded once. The CDR3 sequence is CASRRRLNTEAFF. The CDR3 DNA reads TGTGCCAGCAGGAGGAGATTGAACACTGAAGCTTTCTTT. The V gene is TRBV6-1, the J gene TRBJ1-1, with D unclear. Germline CDR1 and CDR2: MNHNS and SASEGT. There are 13 residues in the CDR3. The germline V and J ends were trimmed by 6 bases and 0 bases, with 8 bases remaining between them.

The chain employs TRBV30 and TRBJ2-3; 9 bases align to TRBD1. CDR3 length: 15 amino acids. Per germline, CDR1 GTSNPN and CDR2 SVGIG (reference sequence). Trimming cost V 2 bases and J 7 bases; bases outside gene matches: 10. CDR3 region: CAWSQIPGQGYTQYF. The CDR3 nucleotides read TGTGCCTGGAGTCAAATCCCGGGACAGGGATATACGCAGTATTTT.

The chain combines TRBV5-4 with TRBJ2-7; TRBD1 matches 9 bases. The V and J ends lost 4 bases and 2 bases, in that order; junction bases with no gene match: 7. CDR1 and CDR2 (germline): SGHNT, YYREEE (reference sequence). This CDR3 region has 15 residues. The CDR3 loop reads CASSAPGQGPYEQYF. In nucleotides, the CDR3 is TGTGCCAGCAGCGCTCCGGGACAGGGCCCCTACGAGCAGTACTTC.

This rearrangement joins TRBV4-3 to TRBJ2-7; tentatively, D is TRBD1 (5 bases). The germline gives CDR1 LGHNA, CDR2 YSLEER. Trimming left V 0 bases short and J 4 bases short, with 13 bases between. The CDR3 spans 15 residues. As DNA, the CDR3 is TGCGCCAGCAGCCAAGAGGTCAGGGAAACGTACGAGCAGTACTTC. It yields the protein CASSQEVRETYEQYF.

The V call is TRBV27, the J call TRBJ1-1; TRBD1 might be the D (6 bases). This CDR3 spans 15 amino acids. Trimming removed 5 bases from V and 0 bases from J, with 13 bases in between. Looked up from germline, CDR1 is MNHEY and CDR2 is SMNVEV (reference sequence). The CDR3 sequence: CASSPQGLVNTEAFF. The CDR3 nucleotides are TGTGCCAGCAGTCCCCAGGGGTTAGTGAACACTGAAGCTTTCTTT.

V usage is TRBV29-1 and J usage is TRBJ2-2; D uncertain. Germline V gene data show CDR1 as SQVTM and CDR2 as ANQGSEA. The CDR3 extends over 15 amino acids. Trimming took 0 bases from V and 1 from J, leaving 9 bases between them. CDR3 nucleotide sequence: TGCAGCGTTGAAGAGGGCAGAGAGAACACCGGGGAGCTGTTTTTT. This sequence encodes CSVEEGRENTGELFF.

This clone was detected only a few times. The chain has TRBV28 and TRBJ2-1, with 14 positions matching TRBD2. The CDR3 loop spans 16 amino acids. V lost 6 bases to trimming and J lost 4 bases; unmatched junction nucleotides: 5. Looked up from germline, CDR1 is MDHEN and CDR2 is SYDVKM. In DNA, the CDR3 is TGTGCCAGCAGCGGACTAGCGGGAGGAGAATACAATGAGCAGTTCTTC. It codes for CASSGLAGGEYNEQFF.

CDR3 in DNA: TGTGCCAGTAGCCCGGAGGGACAGGGTTTTAGCGGCTACACCTTC. Translation gives CASSPEGQGFSGYTF. The chain combines TRBV19 with TRBJ1-2, with 9 bases lining up with TRBD1. Germline CDR1 reads LNHDA; CDR2 reads SQIVND (reference sequence). This CDR3 has 15 amino acids. After removal of 6 bases from V and 8 bases from J, the junction contained 13 bases not matched to a gene.